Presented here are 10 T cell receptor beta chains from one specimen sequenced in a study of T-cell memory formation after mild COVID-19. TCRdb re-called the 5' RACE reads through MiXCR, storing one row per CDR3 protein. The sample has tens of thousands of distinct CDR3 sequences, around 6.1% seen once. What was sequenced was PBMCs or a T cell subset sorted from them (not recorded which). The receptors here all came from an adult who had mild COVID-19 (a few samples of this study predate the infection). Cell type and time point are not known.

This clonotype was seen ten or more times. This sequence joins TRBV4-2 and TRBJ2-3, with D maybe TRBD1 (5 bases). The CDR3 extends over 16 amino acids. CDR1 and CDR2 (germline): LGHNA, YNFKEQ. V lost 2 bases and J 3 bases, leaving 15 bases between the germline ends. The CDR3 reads CASSQRIRTRTDTQYF. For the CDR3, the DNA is TGTGCCAGCAGCCAACGGATTAGGACACGGACAGATACGCAGTATTTT.

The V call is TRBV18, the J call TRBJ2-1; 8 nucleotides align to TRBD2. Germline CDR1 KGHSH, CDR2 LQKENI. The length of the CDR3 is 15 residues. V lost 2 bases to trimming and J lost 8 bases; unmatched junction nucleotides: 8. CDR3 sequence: CASSPWDSGTDEQFF. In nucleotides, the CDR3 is TGTGCCAGCTCACCATGGGATAGCGGGACGGATGAGCAGTTCTTC.

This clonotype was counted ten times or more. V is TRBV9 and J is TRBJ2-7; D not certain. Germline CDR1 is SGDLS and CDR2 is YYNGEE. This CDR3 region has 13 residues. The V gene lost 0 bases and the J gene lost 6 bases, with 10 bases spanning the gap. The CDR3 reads CASSVAPDVEQYF. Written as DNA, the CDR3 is TGTGCCAGCAGCGTAGCCCCGGACGTCGAGCAGTACTTC.

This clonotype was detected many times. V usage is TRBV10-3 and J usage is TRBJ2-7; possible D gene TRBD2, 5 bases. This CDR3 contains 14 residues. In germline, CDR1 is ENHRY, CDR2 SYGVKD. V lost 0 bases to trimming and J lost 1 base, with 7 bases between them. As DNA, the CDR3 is TGTGCCATCAGTGAGTCTTCGGGGTCCTACGAGCAGTACTTC. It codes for CAISESSGSYEQYF.

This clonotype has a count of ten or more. Here the CDR3 DNA reads TGTGCCAGCAGTTTATTGGGTTTTAAGTCTGGGGCCAACGTCCTGACTTTC. Amino acids: CASSLLGFKSGANVLTF. The V gene is TRBV12-3 or TRBV12-4, the J gene TRBJ2-6; no clear D. V lost 2 bases, J lost 1 base, and 12 bases lay in between. This CDR3 has 17 residues.

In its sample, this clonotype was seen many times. The CDR3 nucleotides read TGTGCCATCTCCTCCGGGACTAGCGGGAGTACCGGTGAGCAGTTCTTC. This translates into CAISSGTSGSTGEQFF. This chain uses TRBV10-3 with TRBJ2-1; 14 nucleotides line up with TRBD2. The CDR3 runs 16 residues. CDR1 and CDR2 (germline): ENHRY, SYGVKD. The V segment lost 8 bases and the J segment 9 bases; nucleotides outside the gene matches: 12.

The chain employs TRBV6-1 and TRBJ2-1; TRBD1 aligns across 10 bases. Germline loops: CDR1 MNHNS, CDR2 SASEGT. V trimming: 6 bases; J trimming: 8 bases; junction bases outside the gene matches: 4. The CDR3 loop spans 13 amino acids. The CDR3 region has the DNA TGTGCCAGCAGCCGGACAGGGGGTTATGAGCAGTTCTTC. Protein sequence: CASSRTGGYEQFF.

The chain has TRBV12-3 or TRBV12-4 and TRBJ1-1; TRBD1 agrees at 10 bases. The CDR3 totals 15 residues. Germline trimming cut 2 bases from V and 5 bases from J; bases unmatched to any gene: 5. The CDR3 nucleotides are TGTGCCAGCAGTTTACCAAGACAGGGGGCGACTGAAGCTTTCTTT. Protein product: CASSLPRQGATEAFF.

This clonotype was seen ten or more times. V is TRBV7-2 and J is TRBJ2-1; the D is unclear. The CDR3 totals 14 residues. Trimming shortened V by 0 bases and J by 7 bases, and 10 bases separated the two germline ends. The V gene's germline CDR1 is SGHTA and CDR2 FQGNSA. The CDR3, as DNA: TGTGCCAGCAGCTTAGCGACCTCGAGGAATGAGCAGTTCTTC. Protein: CASSLATSRNEQFF.

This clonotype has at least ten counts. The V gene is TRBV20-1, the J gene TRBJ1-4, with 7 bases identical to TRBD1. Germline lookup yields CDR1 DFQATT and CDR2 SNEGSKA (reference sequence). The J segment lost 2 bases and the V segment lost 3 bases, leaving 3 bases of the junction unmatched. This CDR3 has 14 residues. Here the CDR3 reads CSASGQATNEKLFF. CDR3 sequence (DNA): TGCAGTGCTAGCGGACAGGCGACTAATGAAAAACTGTTTTTT.